Shown below are 15 T cell receptor beta chains from a single sample sequenced in a study of early T cells in non-severe SARS-CoV-2 infection. TCRdb called the 5' RACE reads again in MiXCR, with one record for every CDR3 protein. The sample has around 80,000 distinct CDR3 sequences; less than 15% are singletons. Input material: whole blood. The receptor source for this set is an adult who was a healthcare worker with PCR-confirmed SARS-CoV-2 infection or an uninfected control (not recorded which).

This clonotype was counted between two and nine times. V gene TRBV7-2 combines with J gene TRBJ1-2; TRBD1 matches 8 bases. The germline gives CDR1 SGHTA, CDR2 FQGNSA. The CDR3 loop spans 17 amino acids. The V segment lost 1 base and the J segment 6 bases; nucleotides outside the gene matches: 13. CDR3 nucleotide sequence: TGTGCCAGCAGCTTAGACCCGACAGGGGCGCTGAAGGATGGCTACACCTTC. Its translation is CASSLDPTGALKDGYTF.

Only one count was recorded for this clonotype. The chain links TRBV6-5 to TRBJ1-5, with 7 bases aligning to TRBD1. The junction had 10 bases not matched to a gene; V was cut back by 6 bases and J by 5 bases. CDR3 size: 15 residues. The germline gives CDR1 MNHEY, CDR2 SVGAGI. The CDR3 region has the DNA TGTGCCAGCAGCCGGACAGGAAGGGACCATCAGCCCCAGCATTTT. This sequence encodes CASSRTGRDHQPQHF.

The sample holds a few counts of this clonotype. The V call is TRBV9, the J call TRBJ1-5, with D possibly being TRBD1 (6 bases). CDR3 length: 14 residues. With 2 bases removed from V and 4 bases from J, the gap between germline ends came to 10 bases. Germline V gives CDR1 SGDLS, CDR2 YYNGEE. As DNA, the CDR3 is TGTGCCAGCAGCGTCGGGGGCGGGAATCAGCCCCAGCATTTT. This gives the protein CASSVGGGNQPQHF.

In DNA, the CDR3 is TGTGCCAGCAGTGACAGGGGGTACACTGAAGCTTTCTTT. This encodes CASSDRGYTEAFF. The V gene is TRBV6-4, the J gene TRBJ1-1; TRBD1 might be the D (6 bases). The CDR3 covers 13 residues. The V and J ends lost 2 bases and 3 bases respectively, with 7 bases between them. The V gene's germline CDR1 is MRHNA and CDR2 SNTAGT.

V usage is TRBV5-1 and J usage is TRBJ1-2, with TRBD1 identical over 7 bases. After removal of 4 bases from V and 8 bases from J, the junction contained 11 bases not matched to a gene. Looked up from germline, CDR1 is SGHRS and CDR2 is YFSETQ. CDR3 length: 14 amino acids. CDR3 coding DNA: TGCGCCAGCAGCCTACCCACAGGGGTCGACGGCTACACCTTC. Its protein is CASSLPTGVDGYTF.

The chain employs TRBV7-6 and TRBJ2-7; TRBD2 might be the D (5 bases). This CDR3 comprises 16 residues. Per germline, CDR1 SGHVS and CDR2 FNYEAQ. With 1 base removed from V and 1 base from J, the gap between germline ends came to 14 bases. The CDR3 DNA reads TGTGCCAGCAGCTTAGTTACCGCCCCGGGGTCCTACGAGCAGTACTTC. Its translation is CASSLVTAPGSYEQYF. Full variable domain (outside the CDR3, taken from reference TRBV7-6 and TRBJ2-7): GAGVSQSPRYKVTKRGQDVALRCDPISGHVSLYWYRQALGQGPEFLTYFNYEAQQDKSGLPNDRFSAERPEGSISTLTIQRTEQRDSAMYRCASSLVTAPGSYEQYFGPGTRLTVT.

A few counts support this clonotype. The V and J genes are TRBV11-2 and TRBJ1-2; 7 bases map to TRBD1. V lost 1 base and J lost 6; bases outside the gene matches: 8. This CDR3 is built from 15 residues. Per germline, CDR1 SGHAT and CDR2 FQNNGV. CDR3: CASSLVGVTGDGYTF. The CDR3 DNA reads TGTGCCAGCAGCTTAGTGGGGGTCACAGGGGATGGCTACACCTTC.

The rearrangement joins TRBV10-3 to TRBJ2-7; D may be TRBD2 (5 bases). Germline V gene data show CDR1 as ENHRY and CDR2 as SYGVKD. V was trimmed by 4 bases and J by 4 bases, leaving 5 bases between them. This CDR3 region has 11 residues. Here the CDR3 reads CAISAGYEQYF. The CDR3 DNA reads as TGTGCCATCAGTGCGGGGTACGAGCAGTACTTC.

V gene TRBV18 combines with J gene TRBJ1-4; D uncertain. The CDR3 spans 15 residues. V lost 4 bases and J lost 0, with 9 bases in between. Per the germline V gene, CDR1 is KGHSH and CDR2 is LQKENI. The CDR3 is CASSLDATTNEKLFF. The CDR3 DNA follows: TGTGCCAGCTCACTGGACGCCACAACTAATGAAAAACTGTTTTTT.

This clonotype has a count of ten or more. The chain combines TRBV28 with TRBJ2-3; 10 bases are a match to TRBD1. Trimming at V came to 2 bases and at J to 5 bases, leaving 13 bases not matched to a gene. The CDR3 is made up of 18 amino acids. Germline values: CDR1 MDHEN, CDR2 SYDVKM. The CDR3 nucleotides are TGTGCCAGCAGTTTACGAACCCTATGGACAGGGGGGATAGATACGCAGTATTTT. This gives the protein CASSLRTLWTGGIDTQYF. The whole variable domain, remainder taken from reference TRBV28 and TRBJ2-3, is DVKVTQSSRYLVKRTGEKVFLECVQDMDHENMFWYRQDPGLGLRLIYFSYDVKMKEKGDIPEGYSVSREKKERFSLILESASTNQTSMYLCASSLRTLWTGGIDTQYFGPGTRLTVL.

J is TRBJ2-7 and V is TRBV5-6, with 7 bases identical to TRBD1. Germline V gives CDR1 SGHDT, CDR2 YYEEEE. The V gene end was trimmed by 4 bases and the J gene end by 2 bases; junction bases not matched to a gene: 6. CDR3 size: 14 residues. CDR3 amino acids: CASSRGQSAYEQYF. CDR3 nucleotides: TGTGCCAGCAGCAGGGGACAGTCCGCCTACGAGCAGTACTTC.

The chain joins TRBV20-1 to TRBJ2-7, with D tentatively TRBD2 (5 bases). Trimming stripped 3 bases from V and 4 bases from J, with 7 bases between. The CDR3 consists of 11 residues. Germline V gene data show CDR1 as DFQATT and CDR2 as SNEGSKA (reference sequence). The CDR3 DNA is TGCAGTGCTAGCCGCGGGTACGAGCAGTACTTC. As protein: CSASRGYEQYF.

The CDR3 sequence: CASSVSLRGQLETQYF. The CDR3 nucleotides are TGTGCCAGCAGCGTAAGTTTGAGGGGACAGTTGGAGACCCAGTACTTC. The rearrangement links TRBV9 to TRBJ2-5; 7 nucleotides match TRBD1. From germline, CDR1 is SGDLS and CDR2 YYNGEE. The CDR3 runs to 16 residues. J gave up 5 bases and V 1 base, and 11 bases lay outside the gene matches.

The table lists this clonotype with a few counts. CDR3 nucleotide sequence: TGCGCCAGCAGCTTGGCGGGGGATGGAAACACCATATATTTT. Its protein product is CASSLAGDGNTIYF. The rearrangement uses TRBV5-1 and TRBJ1-3, with D perhaps TRBD1 (5 bases). The germline CDR1 and CDR2 sequences are SGHRS and YFSETQ. V was clipped by 0 bases and J by 3 bases, with 7 bases between them. This CDR3 region has 14 residues.

This clonotype was detected only a few times. In nucleotides, the CDR3 is TGTGCCAGCAGCTTTATCGATTCACCCCTCCACTTT. Amino acid sequence: CASSFIDSPLHF. This chain links TRBV13 with TRBJ1-6; no reliable D call. Trimming took off 3 bases at V and 8 bases at J, with 5 bases between the two ends. The CDR3 contains 12 residues. Germline lookup yields CDR1 PRHDT and CDR2 FYEKMQ (reference sequence). Full variable domain (outside the CDR3, taken from reference TRBV13 and TRBJ1-6): AAGVIQSPRHLIKEKRETATLKCYPIPRHDTVYWYQQGPGQDPQFLISFYEKMQSDKGSIPDRFSAQQFSDYHSELNMSSLELGDSALYFCASSFIDSPLHFGNGTRLTVT.